Sequencing of this T cell receptor beta chain was carried out in a study of beta chain features in type 1 diabetes. General observations from the study: Shorter TCRB CDR3s, moderately but significantly so, marked every one of the four CD4+ subsets in Type 1 diabetes patients. In type 1 diabetes patients, VDJ junctions had fewer insertions; deletions at these junctions were more frequent.

The trim removed 2 bases at V and 4 bases at J, leaving 4 bases unmatched. The CDR3 extends over 14 amino acids. Germline V lookup: CDR1 SGHRS, CDR2 YFSETQ. The authors sorted CD4+ naive, central memory, regulatory and stem cell-like memory cells via CD45RO/CCR7/CD25/CD127/CD95/CD27. What was sequenced were expressed TCRB transcripts, since all of the isolated RNA had been reverse transcribed. Some clones are missing from TCRdb's copy, which holds only in-frame ones; the method was immunoSEQ multiplex PCR. Of roughly 100,000 clones listed, 28% are singletons. The table lists this clone with a few counts. Antigen specificity is unknown.

The origin of this receptor is a woman under 30 with type 1 diabetes. The J gene is TRBJ2-7, the V gene TRBV5-1; 9 bases map to TRBD2. Sequencing was performed on central memory CD4+ T cells from blood. CDR3 DNA sequence: TGCGCCAGCAGCTTCGCGGGAGGGGAGTACGAGCAGTACGTC. Protein: CASSFAGGEYEQYV.